The source of this T cell receptor beta chain is a study of response to subunit inactivated influenza vaccine. This CDR3 contains 16 residues. Germline lookup yields CDR1 SGHRS and CDR2 YFSETQ. V was cut by 0 bases and J by 4 bases, with 11 bases left in between. Using its own MiXCR run on the RT-PCR reads, TCRdb lists one record per CDR3 protein. The sample consists of approximately 730,000 distinct CDR3 sequences, around 14% of them appearing once. A few counts support this clonotype. The sample was PBMCs from blood, taken around 15 days before vaccination. The origin of this receptor is a man aged 50-60 years who received an inactivated influenza vaccine. The chain combines TRBV5-1 with TRBJ2-6; D remains ambiguous. CDR3 region: CASSLVPTAGANVLTF. The CDR3 bases are TGCGCCAGCAGCTTGGTTCCTACGGCAGGGGCCAACGTCCTGACTTTC.